The entry that follows covers one T cell receptor beta chain sequence. Its cognate antigen is unknown. V was trimmed by 2 bases and J by 5 bases, leaving 11 bases between them. This CDR3 is built from 15 residues. The germline V gene encodes CDR1 SGDLS and CDR2 YYNGEE. The blood specimen was taken at initial hyperthyroidism diagnosis, before any ophthalmopathy symptoms. What was amplified from RNA transcripts were TCR beta CDR3 regions. An initial round of RT-PCR targeting the TCR CDR3 relied on the HTBI primer set. TCRdb itself ran the multiplex PCR reads through MiXCR, one entry per CDR3 protein. The sample has about 24,000 distinct CDR3 sequences, around 50% seen once. The data were obtained in a study of T cells in Graves' hyperthyroidism and ophthalmopathy. Study-wide background: Peripheral blood was drawn at first diagnosis, prior to all treatment. Findings and limits, study-wide: Before onset, by a median of about six months, the model predicted ophthalmopathy. Appearing also in blood were most of the thyroid clonotypes expanded above 0.001.

The gene calls are TRBV9 and TRBJ1-6, with D possibly being TRBD1 (5 bases). The source of this sequence is a woman in her thirties or forties with Graves' hyperthyroidism that later progressed to Graves' ophthalmopathy. Source material: blood. The CDR3 sequence: CASSVSTENNSPLHF. Written as DNA, the CDR3 is TGTGCCAGCAGCGTTTCGACAGAAAATAATTCACCCCTCCACTTT. The variable domain in full, completed from reference TRBV9 and TRBJ1-6, reads DSGVTQTPKHLITATGQRVTLRCSPRSGDLSVYWYQQSLDQGLQFLIQYYNGEERAKGNILERFSAQQFPDLHSELNLSSLELGDSALYFCASSVSTENNSPLHFGNGTRLTVT.